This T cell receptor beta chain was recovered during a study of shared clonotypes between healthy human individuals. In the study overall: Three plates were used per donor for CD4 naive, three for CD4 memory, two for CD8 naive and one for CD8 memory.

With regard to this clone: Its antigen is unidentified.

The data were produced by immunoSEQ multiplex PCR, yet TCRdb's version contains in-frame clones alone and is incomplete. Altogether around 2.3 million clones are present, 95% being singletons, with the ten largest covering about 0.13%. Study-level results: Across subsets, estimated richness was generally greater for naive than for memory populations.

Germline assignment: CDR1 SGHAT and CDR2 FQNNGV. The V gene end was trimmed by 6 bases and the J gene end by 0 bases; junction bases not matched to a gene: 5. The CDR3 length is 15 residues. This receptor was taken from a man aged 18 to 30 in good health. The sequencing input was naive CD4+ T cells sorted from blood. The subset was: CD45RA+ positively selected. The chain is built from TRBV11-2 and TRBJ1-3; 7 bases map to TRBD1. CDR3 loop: CASSSGQDSGNTIYF. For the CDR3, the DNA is TGTGCCAGCAGTTCCGGACAGGACTCTGGAAACACCATATATTTT.